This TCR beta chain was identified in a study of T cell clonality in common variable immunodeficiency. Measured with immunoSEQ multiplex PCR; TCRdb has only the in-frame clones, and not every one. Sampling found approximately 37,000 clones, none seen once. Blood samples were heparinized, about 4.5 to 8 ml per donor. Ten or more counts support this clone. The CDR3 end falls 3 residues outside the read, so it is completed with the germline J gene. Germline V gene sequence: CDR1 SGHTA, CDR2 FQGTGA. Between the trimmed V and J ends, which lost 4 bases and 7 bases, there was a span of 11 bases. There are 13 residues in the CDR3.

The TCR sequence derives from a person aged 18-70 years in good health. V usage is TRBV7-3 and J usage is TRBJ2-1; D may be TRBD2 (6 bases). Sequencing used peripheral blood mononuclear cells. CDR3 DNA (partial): TGTGCCAGCAGCTCGGACTATCGAAATGAG. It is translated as CASSSDYRNE. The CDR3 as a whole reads CASSSDYRNEQFF.